Presented here are 14 T cell receptor beta chains from one specimen sequenced in a study of vaccination effects on CD4 cells after COVID-19. These receptors' targets are unknown. Assay: immunoSEQ multiplex PCR; the TCRdb copy retains only in-frame clones and omits some. The sample carries roughly 70,000 clones, about 69% recorded once. The ViraFEST assay expanded antigen-specific CD4+ T cells with viral peptide pools before sequencing. Culture lasted roughly eleven days before CD4+ T cell isolation. It was between March and December 2020 that the person had a SARS-CoV-2 infection confirmed by PCR. The material sequenced was CD4+ T cells from PBMCs cultured with HIV peptides, taken before COVID-19 vaccination. Subset denoted: HIV-1 Nef peptide pool negative control/reference culture. The source is a human donor who had a prior SARS-CoV-2 infection.

This clone has a handful of counts. The rearrangement uses TRBV2 and TRBJ1-5; the D is unclear. The length of the CDR3 is 14 residues. Trimming stripped 6 bases from V and 4 bases from J, with 13 bases between. Germline V gives CDR1 SNHLY, CDR2 FYNNEI. The CDR3 region has the DNA TGTGCCAGCAGCGCCAGTCGGCTGAATCAGCCCCAGCATTTT. Its translation: CASSASRLNQPQHF.

This clone was found a few times. The chain combines TRBV11-3 with TRBJ2-1, with D perhaps TRBD2 (5 bases). CDR1 SGHNT and CDR2 YENEEA come from the germline V gene. The CDR3 is 17 amino acids. Trimming left V 6 bases short and J 5 bases short, with 23 bases between. The CDR3 is CASSSRLLFTGNNEQFF. In DNA, the CDR3 is TGTGCCAGCAGTTCCCGTTTGCTTTTTACGGGGAACAATGAGCAGTTCTTC.

This chain uses TRBV25-1 with TRBJ1-4; a weak D match, TRBD1 (5 bases). Germline CDR1 MGHDK, CDR2 SYGVNS. The CDR3 contains 13 residues. The V and J ends lost 3 bases and 6 bases respectively, with 8 bases between them. The chain's CDR3 is CASSDRVYEKLFF. The CDR3 DNA reads as TGTGCCAGCAGTGACAGGGTATATGAAAAACTGTTTTTT.

For this clone: A read error may account for a junction end that differs from germline. V usage is TRBV7-7 and J usage is TRBJ1-5; 7 bases align to TRBD1. CDR1 and CDR2 from the germline V gene are SSHAT and FNYEAQ (reference sequence). This CDR3 comprises 16 residues. The CDR3 protein is CASSPHRTGGNQPQHF. In DNA, the CDR3 is TGTGCTAGCAGCCCCCATCGAACAGGGGGCAATCAGCCCCAGCATTTT.

This chain uses TRBV2 with TRBJ1-2; D is uncertain. Germline lookup yields CDR1 SNHLY and CDR2 FYNNEI. The V gene lost 3 bases and the J gene lost 4 bases, with 0 bases spanning the gap. The CDR3 totals 10 residues. CDR3 nucleotides: TGTGCCAGCAGTGACTATGGCTACACCTTC. Residues: CASSDYGYTF.

J is TRBJ2-6 and V is TRBV4-2; D may be TRBD2 (6 bases). This CDR3 has 17 amino acids. Germline-derived CDR1 and CDR2 are LGHNA and YNFKEQ. V was clipped by 0 bases and J by 0 bases, with 9 bases between them. CDR3 in DNA: TGTGCCAGCAGCCAAGACAGGGACTCCTCTGGGGCCAACGTCCTGACTTTC. Translated, it gives CASSQDRDSSGANVLTF.

This clone was recorded a few times. The rearrangement joins TRBV2 to TRBJ1-1; a weak D match, TRBD1 (5 bases). Germline assignment: CDR1 SNHLY and CDR2 FYNNEI. Trimming removed 6 bases from V and 7 bases from J, with 9 bases in between. CDR3 length equals 11 residues. Here the CDR3 DNA reads TGTGCCAGCAGGATGGGGGTTGAAGCTTTCTTT. Protein product: CASRMGVEAFF.

CDR3 coding DNA: TGCGCCAGCAACAACAGGGGCCGTACGAGCTCTGGGGCCAACGTCCTGACTTTC. As protein: CASNNRGRTSSGANVLTF. The chain is built from TRBV5-1 and TRBJ2-6; 7 bases agree with TRBD1. Germline V CDR1 and CDR2: SGHRS, YFSETQ. The J segment lost 0 bases and the V segment lost 6 bases, leaving 12 bases of the junction unmatched. The CDR3 sequence is 18 residues long. Complete variable domain (other parts from reference TRBV5-1 and TRBJ2-6): KAGVTQTPRYLIKTRGQQVTLSCSPISGHRSVSWYQQTPGQGLQFLFEYFSETQRNKGNFPGRFSGRQFSNSRSEMNVSTLELGDSALYLCASNNRGRTSSGANVLTFGAGSRLTVL.

The J gene is TRBJ2-2, the V gene TRBV11-1; D call uncertain. V lost 5 bases and J lost 1, with 11 bases in between. CDR3 length: 15 amino acids. The germline V gene has CDR1 SGHAT and CDR2 FQDESV (reference sequence). CDR3 loop: CASSPRRGNTGELFF. CDR3 bases: TGTGCCAGCAGCCCCCGGCGAGGGAACACCGGGGAGCTGTTTTTT. Full variable domain (remainder filled in from reference TRBV11-1 and TRBJ2-2): EAEVAQSPRYKITEKSQAVAFWCDPISGHATLYWYRQILGQGPELLVQFQDESVVDDSQLPKDRFSAERLKGVDSTLKIQPAELGDSAMYLCASSPRRGNTGELFFGEGSRLTVL.

The V gene is TRBV27, the J gene TRBJ1-3; unclear D gene. Trimming shortened V by 3 bases and J by 0 bases, and 15 bases separated the two germline ends. This CDR3 has 17 residues. CDR1 MNHEY and CDR2 SMNVEV come from the germline V gene (reference sequence). The CDR3 DNA reads as TGTGCCAGCAGTTTCGCCGGCGGTGTTGACTCTGGAAACACCATATATTTT. Translating gives CASSFAGGVDSGNTIYF.

This clone was observed once. The rearrangement uses TRBV4-2 and TRBJ2-3; TRBD2 might be the D (5 bases). The germline CDR1 and CDR2 sequences are LGHNA and YNFKEQ. V dropped 5 bases and J dropped 0 bases, with 6 bases sitting between them. The CDR3 is 13 residues long. DNA for the CDR3: TGTGCCAGCAGCTGGACTAGCACAGATACGCAGTATTTT. This codes for CASSWTSTDTQYF.

This clone was observed a few times. The gene calls are TRBV2 and TRBJ2-1, with 11 bases lining up with TRBD2. CDR1 and CDR2 from the germline V gene are SNHLY and FYNNEI. The CDR3 loop spans 15 amino acids. The junction had 4 bases not matched to a gene; V was cut back by 5 bases and J by 4 bases. The chain's CDR3 is CASSLGLAEYNEQFF. The CDR3 DNA reads as TGTGCCAGCAGTTTGGGACTAGCGGAATACAATGAGCAGTTCTTC.

V and J are TRBV6-6 and TRBJ2-1, with TRBD2 as a possible D gene (5 bases). Trimming stripped 6 bases from V and 6 bases from J, with 12 bases between. CDR1 is MNHNY, CDR2 SVGAGI, per germline (reference sequence). The CDR3 consists of 13 residues. The CDR3 coding sequence is TGTGCCAGCAGACAAGGGAGCGGCAATGAGCAGTTCTTC. Translating gives CASRQGSGNEQFF.

The chain is built from TRBV2 and TRBJ1-2, with D uncertain. CDR1 and CDR2 (germline): SNHLY, FYNNEI. V dropped 8 bases and J dropped 6 bases, with 22 bases sitting between them. CDR3 length: 15 residues. CDR3: CASSYFADNPNGYTF. The CDR3 DNA is TGTGCCAGCTCTTACTTCGCCGATAACCCGAATGGCTACACCTTC.